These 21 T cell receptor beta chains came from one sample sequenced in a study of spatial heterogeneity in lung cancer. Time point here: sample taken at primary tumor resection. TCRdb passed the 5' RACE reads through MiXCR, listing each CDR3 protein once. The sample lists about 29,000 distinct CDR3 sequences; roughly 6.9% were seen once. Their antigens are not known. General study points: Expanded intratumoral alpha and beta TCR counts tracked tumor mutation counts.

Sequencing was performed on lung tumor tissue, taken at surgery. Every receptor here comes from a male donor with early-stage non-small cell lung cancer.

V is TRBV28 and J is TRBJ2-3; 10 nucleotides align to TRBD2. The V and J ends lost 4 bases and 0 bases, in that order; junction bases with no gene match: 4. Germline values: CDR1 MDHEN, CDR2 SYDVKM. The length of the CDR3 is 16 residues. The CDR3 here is CASSSPGLASTDTQYF. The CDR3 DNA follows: TGTGCCAGCAGTTCTCCGGGACTAGCGAGCACAGATACGCAGTATTTT.

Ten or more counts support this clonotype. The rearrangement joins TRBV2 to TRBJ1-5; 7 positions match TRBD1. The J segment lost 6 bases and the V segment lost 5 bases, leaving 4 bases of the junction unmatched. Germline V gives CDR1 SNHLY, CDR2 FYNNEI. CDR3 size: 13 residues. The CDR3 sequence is CASSPQGSQPQHF. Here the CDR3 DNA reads TGTGCCAGCAGTCCACAGGGGAGTCAGCCCCAGCATTTT.

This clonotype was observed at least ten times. CDR3 in DNA: TGTGCCAGCAGTTTTCTAGGAGGGAGCGAGCAGTACTTC. Residues: CASSFLGGSEQYF. V gene TRBV12-3 or TRBV12-4 combines with J gene TRBJ2-7; D is possibly TRBD2 (6 bases). This CDR3 is built from 13 residues. V was pared by 3 bases and J by 6 bases, with 12 bases between.

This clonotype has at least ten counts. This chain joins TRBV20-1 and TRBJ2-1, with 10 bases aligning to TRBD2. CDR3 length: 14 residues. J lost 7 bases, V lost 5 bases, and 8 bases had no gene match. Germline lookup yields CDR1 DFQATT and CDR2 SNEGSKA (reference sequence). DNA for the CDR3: TGCAGTGCTCCGCTAGCGGGGGTGCGGAATGAGCAGTTCTTC. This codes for CSAPLAGVRNEQFF.

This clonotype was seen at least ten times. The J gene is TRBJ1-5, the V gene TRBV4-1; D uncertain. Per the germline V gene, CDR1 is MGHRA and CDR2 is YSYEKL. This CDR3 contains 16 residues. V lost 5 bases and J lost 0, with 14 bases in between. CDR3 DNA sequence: TGCGCCAGCAGCGACCGGCGGACGGATAGCAATCAGCCCCAGCATTTT. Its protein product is CASSDRRTDSNQPQHF.

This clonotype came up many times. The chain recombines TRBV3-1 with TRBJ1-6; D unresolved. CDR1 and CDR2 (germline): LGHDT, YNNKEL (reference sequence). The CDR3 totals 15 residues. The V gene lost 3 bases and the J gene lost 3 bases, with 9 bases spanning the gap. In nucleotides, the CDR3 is TGTGCCAGCAGCCACCAGCCGATCTATAATTCACCCCTCCACTTT. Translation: CASSHQPIYNSPLHF. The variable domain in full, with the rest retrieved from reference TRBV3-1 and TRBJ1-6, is DTAVSQTPKYLVTQMGNDKSIKCEQNLGHDTMYWYKQDSKKFLKIMFSYNNKELIINETVPNRFSPKSPDKAHLNLHINSLELGDSAVYFCASSHQPIYNSPLHFGNGTRLTVT.

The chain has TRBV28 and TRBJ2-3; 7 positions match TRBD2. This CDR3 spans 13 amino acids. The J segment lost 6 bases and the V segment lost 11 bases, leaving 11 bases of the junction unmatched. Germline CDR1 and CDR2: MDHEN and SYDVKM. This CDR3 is CAATAGVLDTQYF. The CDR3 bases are TGTGCCGCGACGGCGGGGGTGCTGGATACGCAGTATTTT.

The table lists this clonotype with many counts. The CDR3 protein is CSARPSRGLGPGELFF. Here the CDR3 DNA reads TGCAGTGCTAGGCCTAGTCGAGGTTTGGGTCCCGGGGAGCTGTTTTTT. The chain recombines TRBV20-1 with TRBJ2-2; no firm D call. V was cut by 3 bases and J by 6 bases, with 20 bases left in between. The CDR3 loop spans 16 amino acids. Germline CDR1 and CDR2: DFQATT and SNEGSKA (reference sequence).

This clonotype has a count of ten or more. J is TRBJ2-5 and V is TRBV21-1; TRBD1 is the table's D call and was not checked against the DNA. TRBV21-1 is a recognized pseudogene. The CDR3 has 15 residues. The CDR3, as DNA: TGTGCCAGCAACGGACAGGGCCGCCCTTCGGGGACCCAGTACTTC. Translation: CASNGQGRPSGTQYF.

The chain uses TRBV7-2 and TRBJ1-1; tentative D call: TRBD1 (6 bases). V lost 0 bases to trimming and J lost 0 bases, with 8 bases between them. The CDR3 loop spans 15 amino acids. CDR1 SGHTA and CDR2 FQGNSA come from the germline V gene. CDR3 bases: TGTGCCAGCAGCTTAGCGGGACAAGTGAACACTGAAGCTTTCTTT. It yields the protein CASSLAGQVNTEAFF. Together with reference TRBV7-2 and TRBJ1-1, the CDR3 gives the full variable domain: GAGVSQSPSNKVTEKGKDVELRCDPISGHTALYWYRQSLGQGLEFLIYFQGNSAPDKSGLPSDRFSAERTGGSVSTLTIQRTQQEDSAVYLCASSLAGQVNTEAFFGQGTRLTVV.

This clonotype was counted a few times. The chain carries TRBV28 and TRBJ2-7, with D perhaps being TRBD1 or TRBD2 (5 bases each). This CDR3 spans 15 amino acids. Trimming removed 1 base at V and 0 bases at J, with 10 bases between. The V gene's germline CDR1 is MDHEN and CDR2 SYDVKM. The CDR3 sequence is CASSLFGANSYEQYF. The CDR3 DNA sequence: TGTGCCAGCAGTTTATTCGGGGCTAACTCCTACGAGCAGTACTTC.

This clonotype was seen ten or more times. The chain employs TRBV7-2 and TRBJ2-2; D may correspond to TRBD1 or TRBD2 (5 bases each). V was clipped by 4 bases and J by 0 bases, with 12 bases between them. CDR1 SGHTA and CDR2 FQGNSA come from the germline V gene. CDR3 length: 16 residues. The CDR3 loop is CASSSGARSNTGELFF. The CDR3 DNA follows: TGTGCCAGCAGCTCCGGGGCCCGATCGAACACCGGGGAGCTGTTTTTT.

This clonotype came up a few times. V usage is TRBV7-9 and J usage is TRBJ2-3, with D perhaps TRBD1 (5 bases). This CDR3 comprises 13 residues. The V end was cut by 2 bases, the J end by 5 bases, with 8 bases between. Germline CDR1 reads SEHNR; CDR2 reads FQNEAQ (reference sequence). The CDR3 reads CASSLSGLDTQYF. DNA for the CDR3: TGTGCCAGCAGCTTATCAGGGTTAGATACGCAGTATTTT.

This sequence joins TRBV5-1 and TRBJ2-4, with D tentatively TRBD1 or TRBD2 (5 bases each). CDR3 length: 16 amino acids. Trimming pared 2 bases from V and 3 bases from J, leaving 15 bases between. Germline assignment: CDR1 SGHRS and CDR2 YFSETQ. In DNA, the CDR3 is TGCGCCAGCAGCTTAGCCAGGGTTGGAGGCAAAAACATTCAGTACTTC. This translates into CASSLARVGGKNIQYF.

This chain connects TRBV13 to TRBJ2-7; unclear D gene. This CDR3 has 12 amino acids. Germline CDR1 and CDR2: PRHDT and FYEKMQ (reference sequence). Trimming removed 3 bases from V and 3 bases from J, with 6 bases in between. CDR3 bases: TGTGCCAGCAGCTTGCAGCGCTACGAGCAGTACTTC. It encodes CASSLQRYEQYF.

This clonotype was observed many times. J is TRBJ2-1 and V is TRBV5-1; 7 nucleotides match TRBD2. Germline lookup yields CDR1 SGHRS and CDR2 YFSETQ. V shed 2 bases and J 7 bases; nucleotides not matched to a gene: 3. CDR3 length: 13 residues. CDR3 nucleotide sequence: TGCGCCAGCAGCTTTGGGGGGGAGAATGAGCAGTTCTTC. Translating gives CASSFGGENEQFF.

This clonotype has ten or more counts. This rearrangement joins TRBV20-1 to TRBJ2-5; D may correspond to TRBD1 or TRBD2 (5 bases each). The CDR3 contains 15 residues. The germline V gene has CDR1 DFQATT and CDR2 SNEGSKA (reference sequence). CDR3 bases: TGCAGCATACCGGGACCTAACCTGTACCAAGAGACCCAGTACTTC. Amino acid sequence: CSIPGPNLYQETQYF.

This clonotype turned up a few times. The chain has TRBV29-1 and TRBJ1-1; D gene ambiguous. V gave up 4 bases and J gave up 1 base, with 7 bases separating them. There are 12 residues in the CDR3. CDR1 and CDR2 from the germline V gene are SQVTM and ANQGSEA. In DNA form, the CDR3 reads TGCAGCGTTGCGGGGAGGAACACTGAAGCTTTCTTT. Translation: CSVAGRNTEAFF.

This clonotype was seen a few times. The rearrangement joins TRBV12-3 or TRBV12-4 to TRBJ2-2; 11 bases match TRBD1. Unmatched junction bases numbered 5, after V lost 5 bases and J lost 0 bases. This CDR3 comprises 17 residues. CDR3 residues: CASSRTGGLSNTGELFF. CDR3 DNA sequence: TGTGCCAGCAGTAGGACAGGGGGCCTCTCGAACACCGGGGAGCTGTTTTTT.

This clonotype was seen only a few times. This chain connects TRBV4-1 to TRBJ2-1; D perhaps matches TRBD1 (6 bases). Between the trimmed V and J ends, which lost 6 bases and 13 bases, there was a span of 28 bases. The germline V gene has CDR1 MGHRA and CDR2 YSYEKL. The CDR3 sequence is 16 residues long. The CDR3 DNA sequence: TGCGCCAGCAGTTCACTCAAGGGGGACCTAAAAATAGGTCAGTTCTTC. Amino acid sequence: CASSSLKGDLKIGQFF.

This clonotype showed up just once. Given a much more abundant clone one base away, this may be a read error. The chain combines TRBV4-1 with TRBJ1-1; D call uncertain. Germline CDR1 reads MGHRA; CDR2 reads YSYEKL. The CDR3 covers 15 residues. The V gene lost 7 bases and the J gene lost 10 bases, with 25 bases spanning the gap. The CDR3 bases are TGCGCCAGCAAGACCCCGGGAAGAGACGGCCCCAGAGCTTTCTTT. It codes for CASKTPGRDGPRAFF.